Listed here is a single TCR beta chain. This sample is part of a study of radiation and T cells in renal cell carcinoma. Time point specified: baseline pretreatment blood. Treatment defined: 15 Gy SBRT to primary tumor, nephrectomy 4 weeks later. Germline CDR1 is MNHEY and CDR2 is SMNVEV (reference sequence). With 2 bases clipped from V and 0 bases from J, the junction kept 3 bases outside the gene matches. CDR3 length: 17 residues. Method: immunoSEQ multiplex PCR; TCRdb's copy keeps in-frame clones and lacks some. The table lists tens of thousands of clones, over 65% of them singletons. This sample comprised blood, obtained from a patient whose treatment included radiotherapy and nephrectomy. The TCR comes from a man aged 55 to 69 with renal cell carcinoma. The rearrangement uses TRBV27 and TRBJ1-3; 11 positions match TRBD1. This CDR3 is CASSLTGTGGSGNTIYF. Here the CDR3 DNA reads TGTGCCAGCAGTTTAACTGGGACAGGGGGCTCTGGAAACACCATATATTTT.